This T cell receptor beta chain was obtained from a study of T cell clones after liver transplantation (dated by TCRdb to the late 2010s). Study-wide context: ITN030ST, the source of the samples, was a randomized trial that attempted immunosuppression withdrawal within 2 years of liver transplantation. Donor-reactive T cell clones were identified by TCRbeta sequencing following a pre-transplant mixed lymphocyte reaction and were subsequently tracked in post-transplant blood. Until randomization at 12-24 months post-transplant, subjects were given standard immunosuppression, with no induction therapy. Three of the eight recipients were HCV-positive; the others were transplanted for non-autoimmune, non-viral indications. Blood samples were collected pre-transplant, then pre-randomization ahead of withdrawal, and finally post-randomization once withdrawal had either been completed or failed. Third party-reactive TCRbeta sequences from pre-transplant MLRs were also identified as an antigen-independent comparator for donor-reactive sequences. Of the 8 liver transplant recipients making up the studied cohort, 3 were classified as tolerant and 5 as non-tolerant. Tolerance was defined as complete immunosuppression withdrawal for at least one year with no rise in liver enzymes beyond twice the upper limit of normal.

As encoded in the germline V gene (reference sequence), CDR1 is MNHEY while CDR2 is SMNVEV. The CDR3 has 14 amino acids, counting the end cysteine and phenylalanine. Solely the CDR3 DNA is kept, with 42 bases framed from the first base. Here V drops 5 bases and J drops 5 bases, and the junction holds 3 bases not matched to any gene. The full study reports these points: When repertoire turnover was accounted for, significantly reduced detection of donor-reactive sequences was found in 7 of 8 subjects for CD4 and in 8 of 8 subjects for CD8. Since no allograft tissue specimens were available, donor-reactive T cells may have migrated into the graft instead of being deleted. Low numbers of available donor cells limited the measurable donor-reactive repertoire in two subjects. The conclusions were considered preliminary, being limited by small, heterogeneous patient numbers and non-standardized post-transplant time points. A greater decline was seen for donor-reactive sequences than for third party-reactive sequences, suggesting partial antigen-specific deletion unrelated to withdrawal success. A significant post-transplant decrease in circulating donor-reactive CD4 TCRbeta sequences was observed in most of the 8 subjects, irrespective of tolerance or HCV status.

A single count supports this clone. Its antigen remains unidentified. One base away there is no much larger clone; base qualities are not given. Unstimulated PBMCs, after thawing, were stained for CD3, CD4 and CD8 and then FACS-sorted into CD3+CD4+ and CD3+CD8+ populations. All 8 studied subjects were randomized to immunosuppression withdrawal. The Qiagen DNeasy Blood and Tissue Kit was used for isolation of genomic DNA. Frozen genomic DNA underwent high-throughput TCRbeta CDR3 sequencing by immunoSEQ, including PCR amplification, mapping, bias correction and internal controls. The published analysis was carried out like this. Only productive rearrangements were retained, with each unique TCRbeta sequence defined by its CDR3 nucleotide sequence together with its V and J gene. For classification of a sequence as donor-reactive, at least 5-fold expansion in CFSE-low cells relative to unstimulated pre-transplant cells and a frequency of at least 0.01% were required. Minimum frequency thresholds were set for each subject on the basis of the unstimulated sample with the lowest template count, so that a detection power of at least 90% was ensured. Repertoire turnover was measured by Jensen-Shannon divergence between the top 1000 TCRbeta sequences post- and pre-transplant. Changes in detection of donor-reactive sequences were tested with two-sided Fisher's exact tests. TCRdb re-hosts the immuneACCESS table, in-frame sequences only. Its copies lack some clones; in the studies checked, an unresolved V gene accounts for under half of them, and the cause for the rest is not known. For V, J and clone size, that table is used; D and trimming come from the DNA. For this sample there are tens of thousands of clones; roughly 70% appear just once. Jointly, the top ten make up around 9.1% of the sample.

This chain joins TRBV27 to TRBJ1-6; TRBD1 lines up with 7 middle nucleotides. The sample in question was CD4+ T cells from blood, obtained at the 22-month timepoint. This clonotype was sampled from a human patient who received a liver transplant. After a transplant, the graft donor may have provided part of the T cells. The nucleotide sequence reads as follows: TGTGCCAGCAGTCCTGGACAGGATAATTCACCCCTCCACTTT. Translated, this gives CASSPGQDNSPLHF.